This paragraph reports one T cell receptor beta chain. Authors' processing steps: Reference gene primer amplification gave estimated nucleated cell counts. Produced via immunoSEQ multiplex PCR; TCRdb's table is partial and in-frame only. V, J and clone size were drawn from that table, and D and trimming were deduced from the DNA. The sample lists tens of thousands of clones, approximately 81% occurring once. These data come from a study of blood T cell repertoires in COVID-19. Study in general: Spain, Italy and the United States supplied samples that represented acute and convalescent COVID-19. T cells, B-cell-depleted T cells, or PBMCs provided the cDNA or gDNA that served as material.

The material sequenced was peripheral blood. This clonotype was sampled from an older woman with acute or convalescent COVID-19.

CDR3 loop: CASSPGLGGRHEQYV. CDR3 nucleotides: TGTGCCAGCAGTCCCGGGTTGGGGGGGCGGCACGAGCAGTACGTC. The chain uses TRBV6-5 and TRBJ2-7; possibly TRBD2 for D (7 bases). Germline V gene lookup returns CDR1 MNHEY and CDR2 SVGAGI. The CDR3 sequence is 15 residues long. V shed 5 bases and J shed 5 bases, with 19 bases lying between them.